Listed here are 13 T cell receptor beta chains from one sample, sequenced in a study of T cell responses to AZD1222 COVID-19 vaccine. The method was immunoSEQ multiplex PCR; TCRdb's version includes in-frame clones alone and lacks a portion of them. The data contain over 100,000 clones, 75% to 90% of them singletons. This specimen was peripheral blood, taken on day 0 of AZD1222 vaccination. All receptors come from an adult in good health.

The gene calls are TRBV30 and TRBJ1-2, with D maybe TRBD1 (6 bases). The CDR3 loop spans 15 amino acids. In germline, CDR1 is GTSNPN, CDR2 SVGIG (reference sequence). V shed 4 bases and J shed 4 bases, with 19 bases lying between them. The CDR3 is CAWTPLQGLGYGYTF. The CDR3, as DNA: TGTGCCTGGACCCCCCTGCAGGGGTTGGGCTATGGCTACACCTTC.

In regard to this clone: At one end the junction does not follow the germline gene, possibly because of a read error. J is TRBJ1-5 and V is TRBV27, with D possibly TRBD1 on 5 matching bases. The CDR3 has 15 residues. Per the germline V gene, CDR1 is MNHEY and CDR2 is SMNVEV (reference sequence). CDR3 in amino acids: CASGDARGLNRPQHF. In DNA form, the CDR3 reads TGTGCCAGCGGGGATGCGAGGGGACTCAATCGGCCCCAGCATTTT.

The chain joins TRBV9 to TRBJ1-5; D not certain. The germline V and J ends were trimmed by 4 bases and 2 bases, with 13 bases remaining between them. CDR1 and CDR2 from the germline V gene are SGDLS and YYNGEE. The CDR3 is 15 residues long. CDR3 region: CASSPSPAGNQPQHF. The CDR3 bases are TGTGCCAGCAGCCCCAGCCCGGCGGGCAATCAGCCCCAGCATTTT.

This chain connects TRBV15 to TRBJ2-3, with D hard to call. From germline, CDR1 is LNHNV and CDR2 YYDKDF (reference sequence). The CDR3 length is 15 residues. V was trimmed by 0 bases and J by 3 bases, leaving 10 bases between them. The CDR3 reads CATSRDPGATDTQYF. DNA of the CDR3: TGTGCCACCAGCAGAGATCCCGGCGCGACAGATACGCAGTATTTT.

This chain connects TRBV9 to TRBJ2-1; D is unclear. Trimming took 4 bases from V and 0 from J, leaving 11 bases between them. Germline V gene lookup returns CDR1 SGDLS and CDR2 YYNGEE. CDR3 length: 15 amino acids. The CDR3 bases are TGTGCCAGCAGCCCCGAAGGGATCTCCTACAATGAGCAGTTCTTC. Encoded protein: CASSPEGISYNEQFF.

DNA of the CDR3: TGCGCCAGCAGCGGCGGCCGAGGTGGGGCCAACGTCCTGACTTTC. Translating gives CASSGGRGGANVLTF. This chain joins TRBV10-1 and TRBJ2-6; D is uncertain. Germline V CDR1 and CDR2: WNHNN, SYGVQD (reference sequence). V dropped 6 bases and J dropped 3 bases, with 12 bases sitting between them. The CDR3 is 15 residues long.

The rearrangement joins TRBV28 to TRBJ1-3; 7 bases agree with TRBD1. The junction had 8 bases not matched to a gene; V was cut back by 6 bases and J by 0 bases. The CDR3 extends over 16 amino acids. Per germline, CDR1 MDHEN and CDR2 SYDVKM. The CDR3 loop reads CASSGHRGPSGNTIYF. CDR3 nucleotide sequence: TGTGCCAGCAGCGGACACAGGGGTCCCTCTGGAAACACCATATATTTT.

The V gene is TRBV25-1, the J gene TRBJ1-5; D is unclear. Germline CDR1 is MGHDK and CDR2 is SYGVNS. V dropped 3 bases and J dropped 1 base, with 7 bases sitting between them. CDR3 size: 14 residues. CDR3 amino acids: CASSDDGSNQPQHF. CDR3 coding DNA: TGTGCCAGCAGTGATGACGGGAGCAATCAGCCCCAGCATTTT.

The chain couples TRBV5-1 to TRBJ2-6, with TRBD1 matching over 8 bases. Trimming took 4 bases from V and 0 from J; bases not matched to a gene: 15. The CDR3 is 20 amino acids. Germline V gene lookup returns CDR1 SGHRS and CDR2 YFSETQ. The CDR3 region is CASSPWMVGQALSGANVLTF. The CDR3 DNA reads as TGCGCCAGCAGCCCGTGGATGGTGGGACAGGCTCTCTCTGGGGCCAACGTCCTGACTTTC.

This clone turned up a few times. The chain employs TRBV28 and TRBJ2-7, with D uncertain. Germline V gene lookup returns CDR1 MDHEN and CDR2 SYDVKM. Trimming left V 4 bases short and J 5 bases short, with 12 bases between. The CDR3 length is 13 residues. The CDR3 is CASSSPAGDEQYF. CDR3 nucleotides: TGTGCCAGCAGTTCCCCGGCTGGGGACGAGCAGTACTTC. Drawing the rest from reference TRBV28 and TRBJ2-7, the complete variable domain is DVKVTQSSRYLVKRTGEKVFLECVQDMDHENMFWYRQDPGLGLRLIYFSYDVKMKEKGDIPEGYSVSREKKERFSLILESASTNQTSMYLCASSSPAGDEQYFGPGTRLTVT.

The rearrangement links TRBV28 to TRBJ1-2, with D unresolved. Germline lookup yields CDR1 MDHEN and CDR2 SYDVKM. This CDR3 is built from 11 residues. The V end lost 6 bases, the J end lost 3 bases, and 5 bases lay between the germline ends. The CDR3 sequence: CASSPHYGYTF. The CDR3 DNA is TGTGCCAGCAGCCCTCACTATGGCTACACCTTC.

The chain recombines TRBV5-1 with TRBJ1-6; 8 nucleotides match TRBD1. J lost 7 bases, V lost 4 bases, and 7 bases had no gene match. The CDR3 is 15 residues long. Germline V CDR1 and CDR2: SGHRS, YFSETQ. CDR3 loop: CASSTTTGGNSPLHF. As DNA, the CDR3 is TGCGCCAGCAGCACTACAACAGGGGGAAATTCACCCCTCCACTTT.

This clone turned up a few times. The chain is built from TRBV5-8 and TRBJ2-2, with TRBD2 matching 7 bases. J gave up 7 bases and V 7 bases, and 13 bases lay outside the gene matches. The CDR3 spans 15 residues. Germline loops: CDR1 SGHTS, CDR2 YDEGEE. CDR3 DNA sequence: TGTGCCAGCTGCCGAGCGGCGGGAGTTATCGGGGAGCTGTTTTTT. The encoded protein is CASCRAAGVIGELFF.